What follows are 14 T cell receptor beta chains derived from one specimen sequenced in a study of T cells in Graves' hyperthyroidism and ophthalmopathy. TCR beta CDR3 regions were amplified from RNA transcripts. The TCR CDR3 first-round RT-PCR relied on the HTBI primer set. TCRdb reprocessed the multiplex PCR reads via MiXCR and lists one record per CDR3 protein. This sample has approximately 690,000 distinct CDR3 sequences, with less than 25% found just once. The sequencing input was blood. The receptors shown here come from a man aged 25-45 years with Graves' ophthalmopathy.

This clonotype was recorded a few times. The chain carries TRBV4-1 and TRBJ2-4; the D is unclear. This CDR3 has 12 amino acids. Germline CDR1 reads MGHRA; CDR2 reads YSYEKL. V lost 1 base, J lost 10 bases, and 8 bases lay in between. The CDR3 protein is CASSQGDGIQYF. DNA for the CDR3: TGCGCCAGCAGCCAAGGAGACGGGATTCAGTACTTC.

The CDR3 reads CASSQDGGLKSYEQYF. CDR3 in DNA: TGCGCCAGCAGCCAAGATGGGGGACTAAAGTCCTACGAGCAGTACTTC. The rearrangement uses TRBV4-1 and TRBJ2-7, with 7 bases aligning to TRBD2. Trimming cost V 0 bases and J 1 base; bases outside gene matches: 6. This CDR3 has 16 amino acids. CDR1 and CDR2 from the germline V gene are MGHRA and YSYEKL.

The rearrangement links TRBV2 to TRBJ2-6, with no clear D. The CDR3 totals 17 residues. CDR1 SNHLY and CDR2 FYNNEI come from the germline V gene. Trimming pared 2 bases from V and 0 bases from J, leaving 11 bases between. DNA for the CDR3: TGTGCCAGCAGTGAATTCGGAGCCCGCTCTGGGGCCAACGTCCTGACTTTC. It codes for CASSEFGARSGANVLTF.

The V and J genes are TRBV4-2 and TRBJ2-7, with 11 bases identical to TRBD1. CDR3 length: 14 amino acids. V lost 4 bases, J lost 5 bases, and 4 bases stayed unmatched. CDR1 is LGHNA and CDR2 is YNFKEQ in the germline V gene. The CDR3 DNA reads TGTGCCAGCAGCCCTGGACAGGGGGCAAACGAGCAGTACTTC. It codes for CASSPGQGANEQYF.

The CDR3 region has the DNA TGTGCCAGCAGTTCCTCGAGAGGGTATAGCAATCAGCCCCAGCATTTT. This sequence encodes CASSSSRGYSNQPQHF. V usage is TRBV6-6 and J usage is TRBJ1-5; D remains unclear. CDR3 size: 16 residues. Germline assignment: CDR1 MNHNY and CDR2 SVGAGI (reference sequence). V lost 4 bases and J lost 0, with 13 bases in between.

The chain links TRBV6-5 to TRBJ2-1, with 8 bases aligning to TRBD2. CDR3 length equals 15 residues. Trimming took 5 bases from V and 5 from J; bases not matched to a gene: 8. In germline, CDR1 is MNHEY, CDR2 SVGAGI. CDR3 in DNA: TGTGCCAGCAGTAACCCGACGGGGGGGGACAATGAGCAGTTCTTC. Translated: CASSNPTGGDNEQFF.

This clonotype was found a few times. V and J are TRBV30 and TRBJ2-5; D call uncertain. V lost 2 bases to trimming and J lost 7 bases, with 5 bases between them. This CDR3 has 10 amino acids. The V gene's germline CDR1 is GTSNPN and CDR2 SVGIG (reference sequence). In DNA, the CDR3 is TGTGCCTGGAGTCGAGGGACCCAGTACTTC. It yields the protein CAWSRGTQYF.

This clonotype was detected a few times. This chain joins TRBV4-1 and TRBJ2-1; either TRBD1 or TRBD2 may fit D (5 bases each). The V end was cut by 1 base, the J end by 5 bases, with 15 bases between. In germline, CDR1 is MGHRA, CDR2 YSYEKL. The CDR3 is 16 residues long. The CDR3 sequence: CASSQGRDRRNNEQFF. The CDR3 DNA reads as TGCGCCAGCAGCCAAGGCCGGGACCGGCGGAACAATGAGCAGTTCTTC.

This clonotype was observed a few times. The J gene is TRBJ2-7, the V gene TRBV20-1; 14 bases are a match to TRBD2. V lost 3 bases, J lost 3 bases, and 1 base stayed unmatched. CDR1 and CDR2 (germline): DFQATT, SNEGSKA (reference sequence). The CDR3 consists of 14 residues. CDR3 DNA sequence: TGCAGTGCTAGTGGACTAGCGGGAGGCTACGAGCAGTACTTC. The encoded protein is CSASGLAGGYEQYF.

The chain joins TRBV5-1 to TRBJ2-4; 7 bases align to TRBD2. The ends lost 4 bases at V and 8 bases at J; junction bases unmatched: 6. Germline V gene lookup returns CDR1 SGHRS and CDR2 YFSETQ. The CDR3 spans 13 residues. As DNA, the CDR3 is TGCGCCAGCAGCCATGGGGGAGGGGACATTCAGTACTTC. It specifies CASSHGGGDIQYF.

This clonotype was seen a handful of times. The chain employs TRBV12-3 or TRBV12-4 and TRBJ2-1; tentative D call: TRBD1 (5 bases). V dropped 3 bases and J dropped 11 bases, with 14 bases sitting between them. There are 13 residues in the CDR3. The CDR3: CASSFPDTPKQFF. As DNA, the CDR3 is TGTGCCAGCAGTTTCCCGGACACCCCTAAGCAGTTCTTC.

This clonotype appeared a few times. The chain joins TRBV30 to TRBJ2-7, with TRBD1 matching 7 bases. The CDR3 runs to 13 residues. V trimming: 7 bases; J trimming: 6 bases; junction bases outside the gene matches: 12. Germline CDR1 and CDR2: GTSNPN and SVGIG (reference sequence). As DNA, the CDR3 is TGTGCCTTTAAGACAGGGACCCTTACCGAGCAGTACTTC. Protein product: CAFKTGTLTEQYF. The full variable domain, its missing parts supplied by reference TRBV30 and TRBJ2-7, is SQTIHQWPATLVQPVGSPLSLECTVEGTSNPNLYWYRQAAGRGLQLLFYSVGIGQISSEVPQNLSASRPQDRQFILSSKKLLLSDSGFYLCAFKTGTLTEQYFGPGTRLTVT.

This sequence joins TRBV7-8 and TRBJ2-7; 7 bases match TRBD2. The J call may be faulty, since TRBJ2-1 better matches the DNA end. From germline, CDR1 is SGHVS and CDR2 FQNEAQ. The length of the CDR3 is 14 residues. The CDR3 reads CASSLRLASYEQFF. The CDR3 nucleotides are TGTGCCAGCAGCTTGCGACTAGCCTCCTATGAGCAGTTCTTC.

J is TRBJ1-1 and V is TRBV5-1, with a possible D match to TRBD1 (5 bases). Germline CDR1 SGHRS, CDR2 YFSETQ. The CDR3 loop spans 13 amino acids. V gave up 2 bases and J gave up 5 bases, with 10 bases separating them. DNA of the CDR3: TGCGCCAGCAGCTTCCGCGGACAAACTGAAGCTTTCTTT. This sequence encodes CASSFRGQTEAFF.